A single sample is the source of the 24 T cell receptor beta chains below, sequenced in a study of blood T cell repertoires in COVID-19. Assay used: immunoSEQ multiplex PCR; TCRdb lists only in-frame clones, some missing. The data hold around 300,000 clones, with about 83% observed a single time. The sample comprised PBMCs or T cells enriched from blood (not recorded which). The receptors here all came from a woman between 40 and 55 years old who had recovered from COVID-19.

The chain carries TRBV7-9 and TRBJ1-3; D perhaps matches TRBD1 (6 bases). The CDR3 totals 15 residues. Per the germline V gene, CDR1 is SEHNR and CDR2 is FQNEAQ (reference sequence). V was trimmed by 1 base and J by 2 bases, leaving 9 bases between them. CDR3 sequence reads: CASSLDDRTGNTIYF. The CDR3 DNA reads TGTGCCAGCAGCTTAGATGACAGGACTGGAAACACCATATATTTT.

This chain connects TRBV6-2 or TRBV6-3 to TRBJ2-4, with 13 nucleotides matching TRBD2. CDR3 size: 17 residues. Germline CDR1 is MNHEY and CDR2 is SVGEGT. Trimming took 5 bases from V and 0 from J; bases not matched to a gene: 4. The CDR3 bases are TGTGCCAGCAGTCCGGGACTAGCGGGAATAGCCAAAAACATTCAGTACTTC. Translation gives CASSPGLAGIAKNIQYF.

The chain uses TRBV15 and TRBJ2-2; D unclear. Germline V gene lookup returns CDR1 LNHNV and CDR2 YYDKDF (reference sequence). V lost 0 bases, J lost 9 bases, and 8 bases lay in between. The CDR3 has 13 residues. This chain's CDR3 is CATSRDVSRELFF. In DNA form, the CDR3 reads TGTGCCACCAGCAGAGATGTTTCTAGGGAGCTGTTTTTT.

This chain uses TRBV11-2 with TRBJ2-2; D may be TRBD1 (6 bases). Trimming took 8 bases from V and 7 from J, leaving 20 bases between them. The CDR3 runs 15 residues. Germline assignment: CDR1 SGHAT and CDR2 FQNNGV. CDR3 residues: CASPKGGQQGGELFF. CDR3 nucleotides: TGTGCCAGCCCTAAGGGCGGACAACAGGGCGGGGAGCTGTTTTTT.

The rearrangement uses TRBV14 and TRBJ1-2; D unresolved. The CDR3 loop spans 12 amino acids. Germline-derived CDR1 and CDR2 are SGHDN and FVKESK. Trimming pared 3 bases from V and 6 bases from J, leaving 8 bases between. Written as DNA, the CDR3 is TGTGCCAGCAGCCAGACTAGGGATGGCTACACCTTC. This gives the protein CASSQTRDGYTF.

The V call is TRBV28, the J call TRBJ1-2, with D possibly TRBD1 on 6 matching bases. CDR1 is MDHEN, CDR2 SYDVKM, per germline. CDR3 length: 13 residues. V shed 7 bases and J shed 2 bases, with 11 bases lying between them. In nucleotides, the CDR3 is TGTGCCAGCAAGGGGAGGGGGAACTATGGCTACACCTTC. Protein: CASKGRGNYGYTF.

The gene calls are TRBV5-4 and TRBJ2-3; a weak D match, TRBD2 (5 bases). V lost 3 bases to trimming and J lost 4 bases, with 12 bases between them. This CDR3 spans 14 amino acids. From germline, CDR1 is SGHNT and CDR2 YYREEE (reference sequence). The CDR3 region has the DNA TGTGCCAGCAGCTCGCAACTAGTGCCAGATACGCAGTATTTT. It codes for CASSSQLVPDTQYF.

The gene calls are TRBV7-2 and TRBJ2-7, with 8 bases lining up with TRBD2. The CDR3 covers 14 residues. Trimming removed 3 bases from V and 6 bases from J; junction bases left unmatched: 7. The germline V gene encodes CDR1 SGHTA and CDR2 FQGNSA. The CDR3 DNA is TGTGCCAGCAGCTTTTCGGGACTAGAAGGCGAGCAGTACTTC. It yields the protein CASSFSGLEGEQYF.

This chain links TRBV25-1 with TRBJ1-2; D gene uncertain. This CDR3 has 12 amino acids. Germline CDR1 MGHDK, CDR2 SYGVNS. V lost 3 bases and J 8 bases, leaving 10 bases between the germline ends. The CDR3 bases are TGTGCCAGCAGTGATGTATTCGGGGGCTACACCTTC. Residues: CASSDVFGGYTF.

The chain combines TRBV10-1 with TRBJ2-3; D might be TRBD1 (6 bases). The CDR3 runs to 14 residues. Germline V gene data show CDR1 as WNHNN and CDR2 as SYGVQD (reference sequence). V was clipped by 3 bases and J by 2 bases, with 9 bases between them. CDR3 residues: CASSDTGHTDTQYF. The CDR3 DNA reads as TGCGCCAGCAGTGACACAGGGCACACAGATACGCAGTATTTT.

J is TRBJ1-2 and V is TRBV30; the D is unclear. The CDR3 runs 11 residues. V shed 2 bases and J shed 4 bases, with 5 bases lying between them. CDR1 and CDR2 from the germline V gene are GTSNPN and SVGIG (reference sequence). The CDR3 DNA follows: TGTGCCTGGAGTACCGGCTATGGCTACACCTTC. It codes for CAWSTGYGYTF.

This clone was seen only once. V usage is TRBV27 and J usage is TRBJ1-6; D ambiguous. The CDR3 spans 18 residues. Per the germline V gene, CDR1 is MNHEY and CDR2 is SMNVEV (reference sequence). Trimming took 4 bases from V and 0 from J, leaving 16 bases between them. The CDR3: CASSSNPPWSSYNSPLHF. In DNA, the CDR3 is TGTGCCAGCAGTTCTAACCCCCCATGGAGCTCCTATAATTCACCCCTCCACTTT.

The genes are TRBV28 and TRBJ2-7; D is possibly TRBD2 (5 bases). Germline V CDR1 and CDR2: MDHEN, SYDVKM. Trimming removed 8 bases from V and 5 bases from J, with 16 bases in between. The CDR3 sequence is 13 residues long. The DNA for the CDR3 is TGTGCCAGCTCGAGGGCCTTAGTTGACGAGCAGTACTTC. It specifies CASSRALVDEQYF.

DNA for the CDR3: TGTGCCAGCAGCGGGGGACAGGGGAAGGGAAACACCATATATTTT. Its protein is CASSGGQGKGNTIYF. The chain is built from TRBV28 and TRBJ1-3, with 10 bases identical to TRBD1. Unmatched junction bases numbered 6, after V lost 6 bases and J lost 4 bases. CDR3 size: 15 residues. Per germline, CDR1 MDHEN and CDR2 SYDVKM.

V and J are TRBV10-2 and TRBJ2-1; 12 nucleotides line up with TRBD2. Germline CDR1 is WSHSY and CDR2 is SAAADI. CDR3 length: 17 amino acids. V shed 6 bases, J shed 7 bases, and the junction held 13 bases outside the gene matches. CDR3 sequence reads: CASRRTSGTGRGNEQFF. In DNA, the CDR3 is TGCGCCAGCAGGCGGACTAGCGGGACGGGGAGGGGAAATGAGCAGTTCTTC.

The CDR3 is CASSLRSSSNTGELFF. The CDR3 nucleotides are TGCGCCAGCAGCCTGAGGTCATCTTCGAACACCGGGGAGCTGTTTTTT. This sequence joins TRBV5-1 and TRBJ2-2; unclear D gene. The CDR3 loop spans 16 amino acids. The V end lost 4 bases, the J end lost 0 bases, and 13 bases lay between the germline ends. Per the germline V gene, CDR1 is SGHRS and CDR2 is YFSETQ.

This sequence joins TRBV4-2 and TRBJ1-5; D may be TRBD1 (5 bases). V was pared by 0 bases and J by 7 bases, with 13 bases between. The CDR3 loop spans 15 amino acids. Germline CDR1 and CDR2: LGHNA and YNFKEQ. The CDR3 region is CASSQEGRGEQPQHF. In nucleotides, the CDR3 is TGTGCCAGCAGCCAAGAAGGGAGGGGTGAGCAGCCCCAGCATTTT.

The J gene is TRBJ2-1, the V gene TRBV30, with D unresolved. The V gene's germline CDR1 is GTSNPN and CDR2 SVGIG (reference sequence). The CDR3 contains 13 residues. The V end lost 1 base, the J end lost 8 bases, and 12 bases lay between the germline ends. CDR3 nucleotide sequence: TGTGCCTGGAGTGGGGTTTGGGCTGATGAGCAGTTCTTC. The encoded protein is CAWSGVWADEQFF.

V is TRBV18 and J is TRBJ2-1; TRBD2 might be the D (5 bases). The CDR3 is made up of 16 amino acids. The V gene lost 1 base and the J gene lost 9 bases, with 19 bases spanning the gap. The V gene's germline CDR1 is KGHSH and CDR2 LQKENI. The CDR3 nucleotides read TGTGCCAGCTCACCACGGGGATCTGCGGGTGTCTCTGAGCAGTTCTTC. Residues: CASSPRGSAGVSEQFF.

The chain is built from TRBV19 and TRBJ2-4, with a tentative D call TRBD2 (6 bases). V shed 7 bases and J shed 0 bases, with 10 bases lying between them. This CDR3 is 14 amino acids long. Germline CDR1 and CDR2: LNHDA and SQIVND (reference sequence). The CDR3 coding sequence is TGTGCCAGTACCGTGGGGGGAGCCAAAAACATTCAGTACTTC. This encodes CASTVGGAKNIQYF. The variable domain in full, completed from reference TRBV19 and TRBJ2-4, reads DGGITQSPKYLFRKEGQNVTLSCEQNLNHDAMYWYRQDPGQGLRLIYYSQIVNDFQKGDIAEGYSVSREKKESFPLTVTSAQKNPTAFYLCASTVGGAKNIQYFGAGTRLSVL.

The chain uses TRBV18 and TRBJ1-4; tentative D call: TRBD1 (5 bases). V shed 1 base and J shed 13 bases, with 10 bases lying between them. Germline assignment: CDR1 KGHSH and CDR2 LQKENI. The CDR3 is 12 amino acids. The CDR3 DNA reads as TGTGCCAGCTCACCACAGGGGAAAGGACTGTTTTTT. Amino acids: CASSPQGKGLFF. The full variable domain, completed using reference TRBV18 and TRBJ1-4, is NAGVMQNPRHLVRRRGQEARLRCSPMKGHSHVYWYRQLPEEGLKFMVYLQKENIIDESGMPKERFSAEFPKEGPSILRIQQVVRGDSAAYFCASSPQGKGLFFGSGTQLSVL.

The chain is built from TRBV18 and TRBJ1-4, with a weak D call TRBD1 (6 bases). V was cut by 1 base and J by 2 bases, with 20 bases left in between. Looked up from germline, CDR1 is KGHSH and CDR2 is LQKENI. This CDR3 spans 19 amino acids. CDR3 protein: CASSPRRGEGTLTNEKLFF. The CDR3 DNA sequence: TGTGCCAGCTCACCACGTAGGGGCGAGGGGACATTGACTAATGAAAAACTGTTTTTT.

CDR3 sequence (DNA): TGTGCCAGCAGTTCATCGACAGGGGGGTTTAGCAATCAGCCCCAGCATTTT. This codes for CASSSSTGGFSNQPQHF. V and J are TRBV28 and TRBJ1-5, with 9 bases aligning to TRBD1. Germline V CDR1 and CDR2: MDHEN, SYDVKM. CDR3 length: 17 amino acids. V lost 4 bases to trimming and J lost 0 bases; unmatched junction nucleotides: 7.

V gene TRBV27 combines with J gene TRBJ2-7; D is unclear. This CDR3 is built from 13 residues. Germline CDR1 and CDR2: MNHEY and SMNVEV (reference sequence). V gave up 3 bases and J gave up 6 bases, with 12 bases separating them. CDR3 bases: TGTGCCAGCAGTTTGAGGCTAGTGGGCGAGCAGTACTTC. Translating gives CASSLRLVGEQYF.